What follows are 19 T cell receptor beta chains derived from one specimen sequenced in a study of T cells in localized non-small cell lung cancer. Only in-frame clones appear in the TCRdb table, and some are missing; sequencing was by immunoSEQ multiplex PCR. The table lists just under 80,000 clones, 65% to 85% of them singletons. Sequenced material: peripheral blood, taken before any cancer treatment. These receptors all come from an older female donor with stage I lung adenocarcinoma.

A single count supports this clone. The chain employs TRBV7-8 and TRBJ2-5, with 8 bases identical to TRBD2. Trimming removed 1 base from V and 4 bases from J; junction bases left unmatched: 8. The CDR3 spans 16 residues. Germline V lookup: CDR1 SGHVS, CDR2 FQNEAQ. The CDR3 DNA reads TGTGCCAGCAGCTTAGGGCATAGCGGGGTGGGAGAGACCCAGTACTTC. This encodes CASSLGHSGVGETQYF.

The chain carries TRBV9 and TRBJ2-1; possibly TRBD1 for D (5 bases). The V gene lost 0 bases and the J gene lost 4 bases, with 5 bases spanning the gap. CDR3 length: 13 amino acids. CDR1 SGDLS and CDR2 YYNGEE come from the germline V gene. The CDR3 loop reads CASSVDRYNEQFF. The CDR3 DNA reads as TGTGCCAGCAGCGTAGACAGGTACAATGAGCAGTTCTTC.

The chain carries TRBV30 and TRBJ2-2, with D perhaps TRBD2 (7 bases). V gave up 2 bases and J gave up 1 base, with 14 bases separating them. The CDR3 consists of 16 residues. The V gene's germline CDR1 is GTSNPN and CDR2 SVGIG (reference sequence). The CDR3 spells CAWSPAGALNTGELFF. As DNA, the CDR3 is TGTGCCTGGAGTCCGGCGGGGGCTTTGAACACCGGGGAGCTGTTTTTT.

V is TRBV7-9 and J is TRBJ2-7, with D possibly called TRBD1 or TRBD2 (5 bases each). The CDR3 is 12 residues long. V was pared by 5 bases and J by 3 bases, with 8 bases between. Looked up from germline, CDR1 is SEHNR and CDR2 is FQNEAQ (reference sequence). The CDR3 is CASSRDGYEQYF. CDR3 nucleotides: TGTGCCAGCAGCCGGGACGGCTACGAGCAGTACTTC.

This clone is a singleton in its sample. The chain couples TRBV28 to TRBJ2-1; 11 nucleotides agree with TRBD2. The ends lost 6 bases at V and 3 bases at J; junction bases unmatched: 4. This CDR3 has 15 residues. Germline V gene data show CDR1 as MDHEN and CDR2 as SYDVKM. The CDR3 DNA is TGTGCCAGCAGCCTAGCGGGAGGTGGCTACAATGAGCAGTTCTTC. Encoded protein: CASSLAGGGYNEQFF.

The sample holds a few counts of this clone. The genes are TRBV27 and TRBJ2-5, with 11 bases matching TRBD1. This CDR3 is 15 amino acids long. Germline CDR1 and CDR2: MNHEY and SMNVEV (reference sequence). The J segment lost 8 bases and the V segment lost 5 bases, leaving 10 bases of the junction unmatched. The CDR3 DNA is TGTGCCAGCAGTCTAACCGGGACAGGGGGTTCCACCCAGTACTTC. Amino acids: CASSLTGTGGSTQYF.

This chain links TRBV7-2 with TRBJ2-4; D is unclear. This CDR3 has 16 residues. Germline V CDR1 and CDR2: SGHTA, FQGNSA. Trimming removed 5 bases from V and 0 bases from J, with 14 bases in between. Written as DNA, the CDR3 is TGTGCCAGCAGCGGCCACCGGACGGAAGCCAAAAACATTCAGTACTTC. Translation: CASSGHRTEAKNIQYF.

The table lists this clone with a few counts. The gene calls are TRBV18 and TRBJ1-1, with 7 bases matching TRBD1. With 4 bases clipped from V and 0 bases from J, the junction kept 5 bases outside the gene matches. Germline V gene data show CDR1 as KGHSH and CDR2 as LQKENI. The CDR3 totals 15 residues. The CDR3 spells CASSQNRGVNTEAFF. For the CDR3, the DNA is TGTGCCAGCTCACAAAACAGGGGAGTGAACACTGAAGCTTTCTTT.

This clone was recorded only once. This chain links TRBV2 with TRBJ2-5, with D possibly TRBD1 on 5 matching bases. Germline CDR1 reads SNHLY; CDR2 reads FYNNEI. This CDR3 spans 14 amino acids. Trimming removed 2 bases at V and 5 bases at J, with 12 bases between. The CDR3 DNA follows: TGTGCCAGCAGTGAATTGGGGCTCGGGGAGACCCAGTACTTC. It translates to CASSELGLGETQYF.

The V gene is TRBV15, the J gene TRBJ1-2; TRBD1 might be the D (6 bases). This CDR3 has 15 amino acids. Between the trimmed V and J ends, which lost 1 base and 10 bases, there was a span of 19 bases. CDR1 is LNHNV and CDR2 is YYDKDF in the germline V gene (reference sequence). This CDR3 reads CATSRGETGLSDYTF. The DNA for the CDR3 is TGTGCCACCAGCAGAGGGGAGACAGGTCTCTCTGACTACACCTTC.

The genes are TRBV6-5 and TRBJ2-7; 10 bases are shared with TRBD1. The CDR3 contains 16 residues. With 0 bases clipped from V and 1 base from J, the junction kept 3 bases outside the gene matches. Germline CDR1 reads MNHEY; CDR2 reads SVGAGI. The CDR3 sequence is CASSYSTGGLSYEQYF. CDR3 bases: TGTGCCAGCAGTTACTCGACAGGGGGCCTATCCTACGAGCAGTACTTC.

The genes are TRBV5-5 and TRBJ1-3; D unclear. This CDR3 spans 15 amino acids. CDR1 and CDR2 from the germline V gene are SGHKS and YYEKEE (reference sequence). Trimming stripped 0 bases from V and 0 bases from J, with 7 bases between. CDR3 in amino acids: CASSLGTISGNTIYF. CDR3 DNA sequence: TGTGCCAGCAGCTTGGGCACCATCTCTGGAAACACCATATATTTT.

The chain couples TRBV27 to TRBJ2-1; D is undetermined. V was clipped by 3 bases and J by 6 bases, with 12 bases between them. Looked up from germline, CDR1 is MNHEY and CDR2 is SMNVEV (reference sequence). CDR3 length: 14 residues. This CDR3 is CASSLGISGNEQFF. The CDR3 nucleotides are TGTGCCAGCAGTTTGGGGATATCGGGCAATGAGCAGTTCTTC.

The chain combines TRBV7-3 with TRBJ2-1, with D possibly TRBD1 on 5 matching bases. The germline V gene has CDR1 SGHTA and CDR2 FQGTGA. V dropped 1 base and J dropped 12 bases, with 22 bases sitting between them. This CDR3 is built from 16 residues. The CDR3 DNA sequence: TGTGCCAGCAGCTTAATCGTGACAGATCCTGCAAGAGTGCAGTTCTTC. Residues: CASSLIVTDPARVQFF.

This chain joins TRBV5-1 and TRBJ2-7, with D unclear. V was clipped by 3 bases and J by 1 base, with 11 bases between them. The CDR3 contains 14 residues. Per the germline V gene, CDR1 is SGHRS and CDR2 is YFSETQ. CDR3 protein: CASSSVQESYEQYF. The CDR3 DNA reads TGCGCCAGCAGCTCGGTTCAAGAATCCTACGAGCAGTACTTC.

The chain recombines TRBV19 with TRBJ1-2; D unresolved. Trimming left V 6 bases short and J 8 bases short, with 16 bases between. CDR3 size: 13 residues. Germline-derived CDR1 and CDR2 are LNHDA and SQIVND (reference sequence). The CDR3 sequence is CASRFGESRGYTF. The CDR3 DNA reads TGTGCCAGTAGGTTCGGGGAGTCGAGAGGCTACACCTTC. Full variable domain (remainder filled in from reference TRBV19 and TRBJ1-2): DGGITQSPKYLFRKEGQNVTLSCEQNLNHDAMYWYRQDPGQGLRLIYYSQIVNDFQKGDIAEGYSVSREKKESFPLTVTSAQKNPTAFYLCASRFGESRGYTFGSGTRLTVV.

The V call is TRBV7-2, the J call TRBJ1-3; D might be TRBD1 (5 bases). CDR3 length equals 14 residues. Trimming cost V 5 bases and J 0 bases, with 8 bases left between them. Looked up from germline, CDR1 is SGHTA and CDR2 is FQGNSA. This CDR3 is CASSDSFSGNTIYF. The CDR3, as DNA: TGTGCCAGCAGCGACAGTTTCTCTGGAAACACCATATATTTT.

J is TRBJ1-1 and V is TRBV6-1; D gene uncertain. Per the germline V gene, CDR1 is MNHNS and CDR2 is SASEGT. This CDR3 spans 15 amino acids. V lost 7 bases and J 0 bases, leaving 15 bases between the germline ends. CDR3 DNA: TGTGCCAGCAAGATCACGGACGGGCTGAACACTGAAGCTTTCTTT. As protein: CASKITDGLNTEAFF.

This clone was picked up one time. This chain uses TRBV6-6 with TRBJ1-2; tentative D call: TRBD1 (5 bases). The length of the CDR3 is 16 residues. Trimming cost V 8 bases and J 5 bases, with 24 bases left between them. Looked up from germline, CDR1 is MNHNY and CDR2 is SVGAGI (reference sequence). Written as DNA, the CDR3 is TGTGCCAGCGACAACCCGGGGGGTTCCCTTAGTTATGGCTACACCTTC. Its translation: CASDNPGGSLSYGYTF.